The 14 T cell receptor beta chains in this list originate from one sample, sequenced in a study of siplizumab effects on memory and regulatory T cells. Method: immunoSEQ multiplex PCR; TCRdb's copy keeps in-frame clones and lacks some. Among more than 85,000 clones, about 92% were seen once, and the ten largest hold around 0.73%. The sample comprised Tregs sorted from blood. Receptor source: a human donor in good health.

The chain links TRBV5-1 to TRBJ2-6; 7 bases fit TRBD1. Germline lookup yields CDR1 SGHRS and CDR2 YFSETQ. The CDR3 length is 17 residues. Trimming removed 6 bases from V and 0 bases from J; junction bases left unmatched: 9. The CDR3 region is CASTSRGQSSGANVLTF. Written as DNA, the CDR3 is TGCGCCAGCACTTCCAGGGGACAGAGCTCTGGGGCCAACGTCCTGACTTTC. The full variable domain, in which reference TRBV5-1 and TRBJ2-6 provide the parts outside the CDR3, is KAGVTQTPRYLIKTRGQQVTLSCSPISGHRSVSWYQQTPGQGLQFLFEYFSETQRNKGNFPGRFSGRQFSNSRSEMNVSTLELGDSALYLCASTSRGQSSGANVLTFGAGSRLTVL.

V is TRBV7-9 and J is TRBJ1-6; unclear D gene. CDR3 length: 13 amino acids. Germline V CDR1 and CDR2: SEHNR, FQNEAQ (reference sequence). Trimming shortened V by 5 bases and J by 8 bases, and 10 bases separated the two germline ends. This CDR3 reads CASSPLGDSPLHF. CDR3 DNA: TGTGCCAGCAGCCCTCTTGGGGATTCACCCCTCCACTTT.

This CDR3 is CASSSAPTSVYEQYF. CDR3 DNA: TGTGCCAGCAGCTCCGCCCCGACTAGCGTCTACGAGCAGTACTTC. The chain links TRBV11-2 to TRBJ2-7; 8 bases match TRBD2. Germline lookup yields CDR1 SGHAT and CDR2 FQNNGV. The CDR3 contains 15 residues. Losses at the gene ends were 4 bases for V and 3 bases for J; bases not matched to a gene: 8.

The genes are TRBV19 and TRBJ2-2; the match to TRBD1 covers 7 bases. V lost 3 bases and J lost 6; bases outside the gene matches: 7. This CDR3 spans 15 amino acids. Germline assignment: CDR1 LNHDA and CDR2 SQIVND (reference sequence). In DNA, the CDR3 is TGTGCCAGTAGTATGTTAAGACAGGGTGCCGGGGAGCTGTTTTTT. Protein product: CASSMLRQGAGELFF.

The chain combines TRBV2 with TRBJ2-3; D tentatively reads TRBD1 or TRBD2 (6 bases each). CDR1 and CDR2 (germline): SNHLY, FYNNEI. The CDR3 spans 16 residues. Trimming shortened V by 1 base and J by 3 bases, and 14 bases separated the two germline ends. Here the CDR3 DNA reads TGTGCCAGCAGTGAAGGAACAGGGAGGACGACAGATACGCAGTATTTT. Translated: CASSEGTGRTTDTQYF.

This rearrangement joins TRBV7-9 to TRBJ2-7; 8 nucleotides line up with TRBD2. Germline CDR1 SEHNR, CDR2 FQNEAQ (reference sequence). The CDR3 totals 17 residues. V shed 1 base, J shed 6 bases, and the junction held 14 bases outside the gene matches. This CDR3 reads CASSLVQFSGNPGEQYF. The DNA for the CDR3 is TGTGCCAGCAGCTTAGTGCAGTTTAGCGGGAACCCAGGCGAGCAGTACTTC. The complete variable domain, with remaining parts taken from reference TRBV7-9 and TRBJ2-7, reads DTGVSQNPRHKITKRGQNVTFRCDPISEHNRLYWYRQTLGQGPEFLTYFQNEAQLEKSRLLSDRFSAERPKGSFSTLEIQRTEQGDSAMYLCASSLVQFSGNPGEQYFGPGTRLTVT.

V gene TRBV19 combines with J gene TRBJ2-7; weak D call: TRBD2 (5 bases). Trimming cost V 7 bases and J 0 bases, with 28 bases left between them. CDR1 is LNHDA and CDR2 is SQIVND in the germline V gene (reference sequence). The CDR3 spans 19 residues. CDR3 bases: TGTGCCAGTACTCCCTCCCGGGGAGTAGCTCGGCCACACTCCTACGAGCAGTACTTC. Translated: CASTPSRGVARPHSYEQYF.

The chain couples TRBV7-9 to TRBJ2-3, with D tentatively TRBD2 (6 bases). This CDR3 is 17 amino acids long. CDR1 SEHNR and CDR2 FQNEAQ come from the germline V gene (reference sequence). V lost 4 bases and J 4 bases, leaving 21 bases between the germline ends. CDR3 coding DNA: TGTGCCAGCAGCTCCCCAGGTAGTGGGAGGAGGGCAGATACGCAGTATTTT. Translation gives CASSSPGSGRRADTQYF.

The count of this clone is one. This chain uses TRBV29-1 with TRBJ1-2; TRBD1 is a possible D gene (6 bases). The CDR3 loop spans 12 amino acids. Germline V gives CDR1 SQVTM, CDR2 ANQGSEA. V lost 6 bases to trimming and J lost 8 bases, with 16 bases between them. CDR3 DNA sequence: TGCAGCGTCCGCGGGGGGCGAGAGGGCTACACCTTC. Encoded protein: CSVRGGREGYTF.

This clone was counted once. V is TRBV7-6 and J is TRBJ2-5, with a possible D match to TRBD1 (5 bases). The CDR3 extends over 13 amino acids. V was pared by 5 bases and J by 1 base, with 8 bases between. Germline V gene data show CDR1 as SGHVS and CDR2 as FNYEAQ. The CDR3 DNA is TGTGCCAGCAGCAACCAGGGCCAAGAGACCCAGTACTTC. Protein: CASSNQGQETQYF. Drawing the rest from reference TRBV7-6 and TRBJ2-5, the complete variable domain is GAGVSQSPRYKVTKRGQDVALRCDPISGHVSLYWYRQALGQGPEFLTYFNYEAQQDKSGLPNDRFSAERPEGSISTLTIQRTEQRDSAMYRCASSNQGQETQYFGPGTRLLVL.

The chain has TRBV5-1 and TRBJ1-2; TRBD1 is a possible D gene (5 bases). Trimming removed 4 bases from V and 2 bases from J, with 9 bases in between. Germline values: CDR1 SGHRS, CDR2 YFSETQ. This CDR3 has 13 amino acids. In DNA form, the CDR3 reads TGCGCCAGCAGCGAACAGGTGAACTATGGCTACACCTTC. It yields the protein CASSEQVNYGYTF.

This chain uses TRBV7-8 with TRBJ2-1; 10 bases fit TRBD2. V dropped 7 bases and J dropped 0; count of bases not matched to a gene: 3. Germline V gives CDR1 SGHVS, CDR2 FQNEAQ. This CDR3 comprises 15 residues. DNA of the CDR3: TGTGCCAGCACCCCTAGCGGGAGCTCCTACAATGAGCAGTTCTTC. Encoded protein: CASTPSGSSYNEQFF.

This rearrangement joins TRBV5-1 to TRBJ2-7, with a weak D call TRBD2 (6 bases). CDR1 is SGHRS, CDR2 YFSETQ, per germline. The CDR3 runs 13 residues. Trimming took off 2 bases at V and 6 bases at J, with 12 bases between the two ends. The CDR3 spells CASSFSWGGEQYF. The CDR3, as DNA: TGCGCCAGCAGCTTTTCCTGGGGAGGCGAGCAGTACTTC.

J is TRBJ1-2 and V is TRBV10-3, with 8 bases aligning to TRBD1. V shed 5 bases, J shed 2 bases, and the junction held 7 bases outside the gene matches. The CDR3 has 15 amino acids. Germline V CDR1 and CDR2: ENHRY, SYGVKD. CDR3 coding DNA: TGTGCCATCAGTTCGGACAGGGACGGAAACTATGGCTACACCTTC. It codes for CAISSDRDGNYGYTF.